This T cell receptor (beta chain) appears in the sequencing data of a study of shared clonotypes between healthy human individuals. Background on the study: CD4 naive and memory got three plates each, CD8 naive two, CD8 memory one.

Profiled with immunoSEQ multiplex PCR; TCRdb holds only in-frame clones, not every one. The table records 2.3 million or so clones, more than 80% of them present only once. Trimming cost V 5 bases and J 3 bases; bases outside gene matches: 5. Germline CDR1 is SGHKS and CDR2 is YYEKEE (reference sequence). The CDR3 runs to 14 residues. This sequence joins TRBV5-5 and TRBJ2-4, with 7 nucleotides matching TRBD1. This TCR was sampled from a man between 18 and 35 years old in good health. Some clones in this sample may be carry-over from other donors' samples. Input material: naive CD4+ T cells from PBMCs. Subset: CD45RA+ positively selected. In DNA, the CDR3 is TGTGCCAGCAGTCGAACAGGGGACAAAAACATTCAGTACTTC. This encodes CASSRTGDKNIQYF.